A single TCR beta chain is shown here with its context. Germline and junction disagree at one end, which may indicate a read error. Germline CDR1 is SNHLY and CDR2 is FYNNEI. This CDR3 is built from 12 residues. The sample belongs to a study of T cell changes during pregnancy in multiple sclerosis. The method was immunoSEQ multiplex PCR; TCRdb's version includes in-frame clones alone and lacks a portion of them. Of over 100,000 clones detected, approximately 90% appear once; the ten largest clones hold 1.5% to 1.7%. This specimen consisted of peripheral blood, obtained in the third trimester of pregnancy. The genes are TRBV2 and TRBJ2-1; D not certain. The clonotype comes from a female donor with multiple sclerosis, enrolled in a pregnancy study. Here the CDR3 reads CASQPPYSEQFF. CDR3 bases: TGTGCCAGCCAGCCCCCGTACAGTGAGCAGTTCTTC.